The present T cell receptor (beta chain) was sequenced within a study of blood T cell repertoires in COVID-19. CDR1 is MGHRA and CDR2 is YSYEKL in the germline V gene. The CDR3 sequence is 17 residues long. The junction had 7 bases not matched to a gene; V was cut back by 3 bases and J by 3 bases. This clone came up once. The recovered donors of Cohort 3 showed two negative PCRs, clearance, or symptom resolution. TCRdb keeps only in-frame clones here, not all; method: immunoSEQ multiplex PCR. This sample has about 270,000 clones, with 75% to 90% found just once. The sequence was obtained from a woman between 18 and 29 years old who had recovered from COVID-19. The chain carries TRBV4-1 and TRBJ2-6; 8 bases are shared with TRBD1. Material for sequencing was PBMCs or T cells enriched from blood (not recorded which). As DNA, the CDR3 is TGCGCCAGCAGCCAGTTTACAGGGGGAAGTGGGGCCAACGTCCTGACTTTC. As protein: CASSQFTGGSGANVLTF.